This TCR beta chain was obtained from a study of CXCR3-negative and CXCR3-positive naive CD8 T cells. Overall study results and limits: Higher TRB CDR3 hydrophobicity marked CXCR3-positive naive cells relative to CXCR3-negative naive cells. TRBV-TRBJ usage matched between naive CXCR3-negative and CXCR3-positive cells but not between memory cells. In both naive subsets diversity was comparably high, whereas memory CD8+ cells showed much lower diversity.

cDNA libraries for TRB were generated by 5' RACE incorporating UMI labels. TCRdb reprocessed the 5' RACE reads, keeping one entry per CDR3 protein, no DNA. The specimen's table records about 26,000 distinct CDR3 sequences. This CDR3 spans 16 amino acids. From germline, CDR1 is MNHEY and CDR2 SVGEGT. Concerning this clonotype: The antigen remains undetermined.

A CD45RO-CCR7+CD27+CD95- phenotype identified naive CD8+ T cells. The sequencing sample was made of naive CXCR3- CD8+ T cells from blood. Subset reported: CD45RO-CCR7+CD27+CD95- naive CD8+ T cells lacking CXCR3 (TNR3-). The V call is TRBV6-2 or TRBV6-3, the J call TRBJ1-5; TCRdb picks TRBD1, but there is no DNA to check that call. The receptor's source is a human donor in good health. Some clones in this sample may be carry-over from other donors' samples. The CDR3 region is CASSWVRDRANQPQHF.